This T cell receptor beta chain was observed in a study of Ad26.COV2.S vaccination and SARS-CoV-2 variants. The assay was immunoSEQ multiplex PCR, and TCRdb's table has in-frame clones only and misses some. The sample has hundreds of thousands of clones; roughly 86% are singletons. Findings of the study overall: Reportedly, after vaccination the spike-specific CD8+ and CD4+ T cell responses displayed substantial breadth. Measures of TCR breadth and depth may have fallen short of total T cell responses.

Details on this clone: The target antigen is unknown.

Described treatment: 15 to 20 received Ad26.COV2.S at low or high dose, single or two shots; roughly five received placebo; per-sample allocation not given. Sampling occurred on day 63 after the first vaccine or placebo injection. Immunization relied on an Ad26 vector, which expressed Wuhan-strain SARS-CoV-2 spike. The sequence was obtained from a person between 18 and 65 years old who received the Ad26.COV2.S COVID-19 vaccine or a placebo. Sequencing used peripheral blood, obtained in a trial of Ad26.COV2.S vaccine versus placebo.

CDR3 nucleotide sequence: TGTGCCAGTAGTATCTACGGGGGGAACACCGGGGAGCTGTTTTTT. It yields the protein CASSIYGGNTGELFF. The chain recombines TRBV19 with TRBJ2-2, with TRBD2 as a possible D gene (6 bases). Germline CDR1 reads LNHDA; CDR2 reads SQIVND (reference sequence). V was cut by 3 bases and J by 1 base, with 9 bases left in between. The CDR3 covers 15 residues.